The entry below describes one TCR beta chain. The method was immunoSEQ multiplex PCR; TCRdb's version includes in-frame clones alone and lacks a portion of them. The table shows about 400,000 clones, with about 90% occurring only once. This specimen belongs to a study of blood T cell repertoires in COVID-19. Germline V lookup: CDR1 DFQATT, CDR2 SNEGSKA (reference sequence). CDR3 size: 12 residues. Trimming pared 3 bases from V and 7 bases from J, leaving 10 bases between. The chain carries TRBV20-1 and TRBJ2-1; a weak D match, TRBD2 (6 bases). The sequence derives from a woman younger than 30 with acute COVID-19. The sample comprised PBMCs or T cells enriched from blood (not recorded which). For the CDR3, the DNA is TGCAGTGCTAGTAGGCTAGCGAATGAGCAGTTCTTC. Its translation: CSASRLANEQFF.